This T cell receptor beta chain was sequenced during a study of human T cells and chemical hapten exposure. Study as a whole: Epicutaneous patch tests delivered 0.01% DPC to the upper back, with evaluation at 6 days. Study-level points and caveats: Expanded TCRs showed more large CDR3 clusters than pre-sensitization or healthy control sets.

Of note for this clonotype: Antigen specificity is unknown.

Specified time point: pre-sensitization, week 0. The sample's treatment: therapeutic diphenylcyclopropenone sensitization with weekly scalp DPC. TCRdb itself ran the RACE reads through MiXCR, one entry per CDR3 protein. The table has about 350,000 distinct CDR3 sequences, 4.5% to 5.5% seen once; the top ten hold approximately 8.2%. The CDR3 length is 15 residues. V lost 6 bases and J 4 bases, leaving 16 bases between the germline ends. This sequence originates from a woman between 18 and 29 years old with alopecia areata. Some clones in this sample may be carry-over from other donors' samples. The sequencing used whole blood, collected in connection with sensitization to the hapten diphenylcyclopropenone (DPC). The chain uses TRBV12-3 or TRBV12-4 and TRBJ1-5, with D possibly matching TRBD1 (6 bases). The CDR3 DNA is TGTGCCAGCAGATACACAGGGCTCAGTAATCAGCCCCAGCATTTT. Amino acid sequence: CASRYTGLSNQPQHF.